The rows below give T cell receptor beta chains drawn from one sample of a study of cytomegalovirus exposure and HLA in healthy donors. Using immunoSEQ multiplex PCR, the repertoire was profiled, and TCRdb retains in-frame clones only, with some absent. The table for this sample gives over 200,000 clones. Material: PBMCs. The receptors originated from a woman aged 25 to 45 in good health and CMV-seropositive. CDR3s include the opening cysteine and the closing phenylalanine or tryptophan. Each record gives: J gene, D gene, V gene, CDR3 DNA, CDR3 protein. D genes are given only for firm matches.

j_call: TRBJ2-3
d_call: .
v_call: TRBV7-9
cdr3_nt: TGTGCCAGCAGCTTATCGGGACACCGCACAGATACGCAGTATTTT
cdr3_aa: CASSLSGHRTDTQYF

j_call: TRBJ1-4
d_call: TRBD1
v_call: TRBV6-5
cdr3_nt: TGTGCCAGCAGACTTCAGGGGGCTGGGGAAAAACTGTTTTTT
cdr3_aa: CASRLQGAGEKLFF

j_call: TRBJ1-2
d_call: .
v_call: TRBV19
cdr3_nt: TGTGCCAGTCGCTTAGGGGAATACTATGGCTACACCTTC
cdr3_aa: CASRLGEYYGYTF

j_call: TRBJ2-3
d_call: .
v_call: TRBV27
cdr3_nt: TGTGCCAGCAGCTTCGGTAGAGATACGCAGTATTTT
cdr3_aa: CASSFGRDTQYF

j_call: TRBJ1-3
d_call: .
v_call: TRBV11-2
cdr3_nt: TGTGCCAGCAGCTCCCTGGGGGGGGTCTCTGGAAACACCATATATTTT
cdr3_aa: CASSSLGGVSGNTIYF

j_call: TRBJ2-7
d_call: TRBD2
v_call: TRBV19
cdr3_nt: TGTGCCAGTAGTTCCCTAGCGGGGGGTATCGAAAACTACGAGCAGTACTTC
cdr3_aa: CASSSLAGGIENYEQYF

j_call: TRBJ2-5
d_call: .
v_call: TRBV5-1
cdr3_nt: TGCGCCAGCAGCTTGGCGGGCAGGGCGGAGTACGAGACCCAGTACTTC
cdr3_aa: CASSLAGRAEYETQYF

j_call: TRBJ1-2
d_call: .
v_call: TRBV2
cdr3_nt: TGTGCCAGCAGTGAATACAGGTGGGGCTACACCTTC
cdr3_aa: CASSEYRWGYTF

j_call: TRBJ2-2
d_call: .
v_call: TRBV9
cdr3_nt: TGTGCCAGCAGATTACAGGGGGGGTCCAGGGAGCTGTTTTTT
cdr3_aa: CASRLQGGSRELFF

j_call: TRBJ2-5
d_call: TRBD1
v_call: TRBV30
cdr3_nt: TGTGCCTGGAGTGTACAAGGGGGCTCAGAGACCCAGTACTTC
cdr3_aa: CAWSVQGGSETQYF

j_call: TRBJ1-2
d_call: .
v_call: TRBV6-1
cdr3_nt: TGTGCCAGCAACGCAGGGGTCGACTATGGCTACACCTTC
cdr3_aa: CASNAGVDYGYTF

j_call: TRBJ1-2
d_call: TRBD1
v_call: TRBV7-8
cdr3_nt: TGTGCCAGCAGATTGCCCCAGGGACAGGGGGCTTTGAATGGCTACACCTTC
cdr3_aa: CASRLPQGQGALNGYTF

j_call: TRBJ1-1
d_call: .
v_call: TRBV6-1
cdr3_nt: TGTGCCAGCAGCTTTGGGGGCCGACGGAACACTGAAGCTTTCTTT
cdr3_aa: CASSFGGRRNTEAFF

j_call: TRBJ1-2
d_call: TRBD1
v_call: TRBV2
cdr3_nt: TGTGCCAGCAGTGGGACAGGGAACTATGGCTACACCTTC
cdr3_aa: CASSGTGNYGYTF

j_call: TRBJ2-7
d_call: TRBD2
v_call: TRBV5-4
cdr3_nt: TGTGCCAGCAGCGGGACTAGCGGGAGAAGGGAGCAGTACTTC
cdr3_aa: CASSGTSGRREQYF

j_call: TRBJ2-3
d_call: TRBD1
v_call: TRBV5-6
cdr3_nt: TGTGCCAGCAGCACGGGACAGGGGACAGATACGCAGTATTTT
cdr3_aa: CASSTGQGTDTQYF

j_call: TRBJ2-5
d_call: TRBD2
v_call: TRBV5-4
cdr3_nt: TGTGCCAGCAGCTTGGCGGTCGCGGGAGGGCCGGGGAGCCAGTACTTC
cdr3_aa: CASSLAVAGGPGSQYF

j_call: TRBJ2-5
d_call: .
v_call: TRBV5-4
cdr3_nt: TGTGCCAGCAGCGGTGATCAGGTTGAGACCCAGTACTTC
cdr3_aa: CASSGDQVETQYF

j_call: TRBJ2-7
d_call: .
v_call: TRBV9
cdr3_nt: TGTGCCAGCAGCGCAGGAGACAGGAACTCCTACGAGCAGTACTTC
cdr3_aa: CASSAGDRNSYEQYF

j_call: TRBJ2-5
d_call: .
v_call: TRBV18
cdr3_nt: TGTGCCAGCTCCACCAACAGGGAGGGAGAGACCCAGTACTTC
cdr3_aa: CASSTNREGETQYF

j_call: TRBJ2-7
d_call: .
v_call: TRBV7-9
cdr3_nt: TGTGCCAGCAACGCCTTATTCGGGACACCCAGGGAGTACTTC
cdr3_aa: CASNALFGTPREYF

j_call: TRBJ1-1
d_call: .
v_call: TRBV5-1
cdr3_nt: TGCGCCAGCAGCCATTCGGGTTCTGGTGAAGCTTTCTTT
cdr3_aa: CASSHSGSGEAFF

j_call: TRBJ2-2
d_call: .
v_call: TRBV5-4
cdr3_nt: TGTGCCAGCAGCTTGGGTGGGGGGACGAACACCGGGGAGCTGTTTTTT
cdr3_aa: CASSLGGGTNTGELFF

j_call: TRBJ2-5
d_call: TRBD1
v_call: TRBV9
cdr3_nt: TGTGCCAGCACCCGGACAGGGTCGGAGACCCAGTACTTC
cdr3_aa: CASTRTGSETQYF

j_call: TRBJ1-1
d_call: TRBD1
v_call: TRBV5-1
cdr3_nt: TGCGCCAGCAGCTTCTCCGGGACAGGGGACACTGAAGCTTTCTTT
cdr3_aa: CASSFSGTGDTEAFF

j_call: TRBJ1-2
d_call: .
v_call: TRBV10-1
cdr3_nt: TGCGCCAGCCGACCGGGTCCTGACTATGGCTACACCTTC
cdr3_aa: CASRPGPDYGYTF

j_call: TRBJ2-1
d_call: .
v_call: TRBV4-3
cdr3_nt: TGCGCCAGCAGCCAAGAAGTCCAGACGGGACACACCTACAATGAGCAGTTCTTC
cdr3_aa: CASSQEVQTGHTYNEQFF

j_call: TRBJ2-1
d_call: TRBD2
v_call: TRBV28
cdr3_nt: TGTGCCAGCAGTTTGTGGCCCTCGGGTAGCGGGAGAACTAATGAGCAGTTCTTC
cdr3_aa: CASSLWPSGSGRTNEQFF

j_call: TRBJ2-1
d_call: TRBD2
v_call: TRBV7-2
cdr3_nt: TGTGCCAGCAGCCTGGTGAGCCGCTCAGGCGGGAGGGCCCATGAGCAGTTCTTC
cdr3_aa: CASSLVSRSGGRAHEQFF

j_call: TRBJ1-6
d_call: .
v_call: TRBV5-1
cdr3_nt: TGCGCCAGCAGCTTGGCGGACACCCAGTATAATTCACCCCTCCACTTT
cdr3_aa: CASSLADTQYNSPLHF

j_call: TRBJ2-7
d_call: TRBD2
v_call: TRBV18
cdr3_nt: TGTGCCAGCTCACAGGGACTAGACTACTACGAGCAGTACTTC
cdr3_aa: CASSQGLDYYEQYF

j_call: TRBJ1-4
d_call: .
v_call: TRBV27
cdr3_nt: TGTGCCAGCAGTTTGAGCAGGGTTCGTGAAAAACTGTTTTTT
cdr3_aa: CASSLSRVREKLFF

j_call: TRBJ1-1
d_call: .
v_call: TRBV19
cdr3_nt: TGTGCCAGTACCCCCGGACAGATCCGGGACACTGAAGCTTTCTTT
cdr3_aa: CASTPGQIRDTEAFF

j_call: TRBJ2-3
d_call: TRBD1
v_call: TRBV10-2
cdr3_nt: TGCGCCAGCAGTACCGACAGGGGGCTTAGCACAGATACGCAGTATTTT
cdr3_aa: CASSTDRGLSTDTQYF

j_call: TRBJ1-5
d_call: .
v_call: TRBV27
cdr3_nt: TGTGCCAGCAAAATGGCAGGGAGGGCGGAGCAGCCCCAGCATTTT
cdr3_aa: CASKMAGRAEQPQHF

j_call: TRBJ1-1
d_call: .
v_call: TRBV4-1
cdr3_nt: TGCGCCAGCAGCCAAGCACAGGGTAAAATGAACACTGAAGCTTTCTTT
cdr3_aa: CASSQAQGKMNTEAFF

j_call: TRBJ2-1
d_call: .
v_call: TRBV5-1
cdr3_nt: TGCGCCAGCAGCTTGGCCAGTGGACAAAACAATGAGCAGTTCTTC
cdr3_aa: CASSLASGQNNEQFF

j_call: TRBJ2-1
d_call: TRBD2
v_call: TRBV19
cdr3_nt: TGTGCCAGTAGTACCCAAGGAGCGGGAGCCTCCTACAATGAGCAGTTCTTC
cdr3_aa: CASSTQGAGASYNEQFF

j_call: TRBJ2-4
d_call: .
v_call: TRBV5-1
cdr3_nt: TGCGCCAGCAGCTTGGGGGGGCCCAAAAACATTCAGTACTTC
cdr3_aa: CASSLGGPKNIQYF

j_call: TRBJ2-3
d_call: TRBD1
v_call: TRBV5-1
cdr3_nt: TGCGCCAGCAGCTTGGCCGGGACAGGGGGGATTAGAGGTATGGATACGCAGTATTTT
cdr3_aa: CASSLAGTGGIRGMDTQYF

j_call: TRBJ2-3
d_call: .
v_call: TRBV7-9
cdr3_nt: TGTGCCAGCAGCTTACGGGCTAGCGCAGATACGCAGTATTTT
cdr3_aa: CASSLRASADTQYF

j_call: TRBJ2-3
d_call: TRBD1
v_call: TRBV9
cdr3_nt: TGTGCCAGCAGCGTAGGGACAGGGAGCACAGATACGCAGTATTTT
cdr3_aa: CASSVGTGSTDTQYF

j_call: TRBJ1-4
d_call: TRBD1
v_call: TRBV14
cdr3_nt: TGTGCCAGCAGCCCACAGGGGGCCGGAGAAAAACTGTTTTTT
cdr3_aa: CASSPQGAGEKLFF

j_call: TRBJ1-3
d_call: .
v_call: TRBV6-5
cdr3_nt: TGTGCCAGCAGCCGCGGTTGGAGCTCTGGAAACACCATATATTTT
cdr3_aa: CASSRGWSSGNTIYF

j_call: TRBJ1-1
d_call: .
v_call: TRBV11-2
cdr3_nt: TGTGCCAGCAGCTTAGATTGGACAGCTGAAGCTTTCTTT
cdr3_aa: CASSLDWTAEAFF

j_call: TRBJ1-6
d_call: .
v_call: TRBV5-1
cdr3_nt: TGCGCCAGCGGGGAGGGATTCTCTAATTCACCCCTCCACTTT
cdr3_aa: CASGEGFSNSPLHF

j_call: TRBJ1-1
d_call: .
v_call: TRBV19
cdr3_nt: TGTGCCAGTAATCCGCGGGAGGGGGGGGTCCGTATCATGAACACTGAAGCTTTCTTT
cdr3_aa: CASNPREGGVRIMNTEAFF

j_call: TRBJ1-1
d_call: .
v_call: TRBV5-1
cdr3_nt: TGCGCCAGCAGCATGGTCTTTAACACTGAAGCTTTCTTT
cdr3_aa: CASSMVFNTEAFF

j_call: TRBJ2-7
d_call: .
v_call: TRBV30
cdr3_nt: TGTGCCTGGGCAACAGGGCCCGAGCAGTACTTC
cdr3_aa: CAWATGPEQYF